This is a list of T cell receptor beta chains from one sample in a study of blood T cell repertoires in COVID-19. The table came from immunoSEQ multiplex PCR; TCRdb's copy has only in-frame clones and leaves some out. The sample carries 180,000 or so clones, roughly nine tenths recorded once. The sample comprised peripheral blood. The receptors stem from a woman aged 60-75 years with COVID-19, enrolled during active disease. Both conserved end residues are part of each CDR3. A D gene is named only where the DNA matches it firmly. Not every row has a clone size; where given, it reads once, few, many or a size class.

cdr3_aa: CASSLREDTGELFF; cdr3_nt: TGTGCCAGCAGTTTAAGGGAGGACACCGGGGAGCTGTTTTTT; v_call: TRBV27; j_call: TRBJ2-2; d_call: .; clone_size: .
cdr3_aa: CASSMTSRSTDTQYF; cdr3_nt: TGTGCCAGTAGTATGACTAGCCGTAGCACAGATACGCAGTATTTT; v_call: TRBV19; j_call: TRBJ2-3; d_call: TRBD2; clone_size: .
cdr3_aa: CASSLGTGGRDEQFF; cdr3_nt: TGTGCCAGCAGCTTAGGGACAGGGGGCAGGGATGAGCAGTTCTTC; v_call: TRBV11-2; j_call: TRBJ2-1; d_call: TRBD1; clone_size: .
cdr3_aa: CASSLASSYEQYF; cdr3_nt: TGTGCCAGCAGTCTAGCTTCCTCCTACGAGCAGTACTTC; v_call: TRBV27; j_call: TRBJ2-7; d_call: .; clone_size: few
cdr3_aa: CASSPRDSYYEQYF; cdr3_nt: TGTGCCAGCAGCCCTCGGGACTCATACTACGAGCAGTACTTC; v_call: TRBV5-4; j_call: TRBJ2-7; d_call: .; clone_size: .
cdr3_aa: CASSLSIQGKETQYF; cdr3_nt: TGTGCCAGCAGTTTATCGATCCAGGGAAAAGAGACCCAGTACTTC; v_call: TRBV27; j_call: TRBJ2-5; d_call: .; clone_size: .
cdr3_aa: CASSPQVQGSQHF; cdr3_nt: TGTGCCAGCAGCCCCCAAGTCCAGGGTTCCCAGCATTTT; v_call: TRBV3-1/TRBV3-2; j_call: TRBJ1-5; d_call: .; clone_size: .
cdr3_aa: CASSFDRWTEAFF; cdr3_nt: TGCGCCAGCAGCTTTGACAGATGGACTGAAGCTTTCTTT; v_call: TRBV5-1; j_call: TRBJ1-1; d_call: .; clone_size: many
cdr3_aa: CASSLGGVEKLFF; cdr3_nt: TGTGCCAGCAGCTTGGGGGGGGTTGAAAAACTGTTTTTT; v_call: TRBV5-4; j_call: TRBJ1-4; d_call: .; clone_size: once
cdr3_aa: CASSQDGGSSYNEQFF; cdr3_nt: TGCGCCAGCAGCCAAGATGGCGGCAGCTCCTACAATGAGCAGTTCTTC; v_call: TRBV4-3; j_call: TRBJ2-1; d_call: .; clone_size: .
cdr3_aa: CASSLAPMGTGVFRQPQHF; cdr3_nt: TGTGCCAGCAGCTTAGCCCCCATGGGGACAGGGGTTTTTCGTCAGCCCCAGCATTTT; v_call: TRBV7-8; j_call: TRBJ1-5; d_call: TRBD1; clone_size: .
cdr3_aa: CACNRDYGYTF; cdr3_nt: TGTGCCTGCAACAGGGACTATGGCTACACCTTC; v_call: TRBV30; j_call: TRBJ1-2; d_call: .; clone_size: once
cdr3_aa: CASSYGLFNEQFF; cdr3_nt: TGTGCCAGCAGCTACGGTCTGTTCAATGAGCAGTTCTTC; v_call: TRBV5-4; j_call: TRBJ2-1; d_call: .; clone_size: .
cdr3_aa: CASSLGTYEQYF; cdr3_nt: TGTGCCAGCTCTCTAGGGACTTACGAGCAGTACTTC; v_call: TRBV18; j_call: TRBJ2-7; d_call: .; clone_size: .
cdr3_aa: CASSLYQGLGQETQYF; cdr3_nt: TGTGCCAGCAGTTTATATCAGGGGTTGGGCCAAGAGACCCAGTACTTC; v_call: TRBV28; j_call: TRBJ2-5; d_call: .; clone_size: .
cdr3_aa: CASRAGQRSSYEQYF; cdr3_nt: TGTGCCAGCAGGGCTGGACAGAGGAGCTCCTACGAGCAGTACTTC; v_call: TRBV6-5; j_call: TRBJ2-7; d_call: .; clone_size: few
cdr3_aa: CASSIGGLVNEKLFF; cdr3_nt: TGTGCCAGTAGTATCGGGGGGTTGGTGAATGAAAAACTGTTTTTT; v_call: TRBV19; j_call: TRBJ1-4; d_call: .; clone_size: .
cdr3_aa: CASSPPGQRRAFYGYTF; cdr3_nt: TGCGCCAGCAGCCCCCCGGGACAGCGCCGGGCCTTCTATGGCTACACCTTC; v_call: TRBV4-1; j_call: TRBJ1-2; d_call: TRBD1; clone_size: .
cdr3_aa: CASSSLGANYGYTF; cdr3_nt: TGTGCCAGCAGTTCCCTTGGGGCCAACTATGGCTACACCTTC; v_call: TRBV6-2/TRBV6-3; j_call: TRBJ1-2; d_call: .; clone_size: .
cdr3_aa: CASSRTSGGTDTQYF; cdr3_nt: TGCGCCAGCAGCAGAACTAGCGGGGGCACAGATACGCAGTATTTT; v_call: TRBV5-1; j_call: TRBJ2-3; d_call: TRBD2; clone_size: .
cdr3_aa: CASSLERGSYEQYF; cdr3_nt: TGCGCCAGCAGCTTGGAGCGGGGCTCCTACGAGCAGTACTTC; v_call: TRBV5-1; j_call: TRBJ2-7; d_call: TRBD2; clone_size: .
cdr3_aa: CASSKALLSGAGTQYF; cdr3_nt: TGTGCCAGCAGCAAAGCGCTTCTCTCGGGTGCTGGGACCCAGTACTTC; v_call: TRBV21-1; j_call: TRBJ2-5; d_call: .; clone_size: .
cdr3_aa: CATSGGPGQVDGYTF; cdr3_nt: TGTGCCACCAGTGGAGGGCCCGGACAGGTAGACGGCTACACCTTC; v_call: TRBV24-1; j_call: TRBJ1-2; d_call: TRBD1; clone_size: .
cdr3_aa: CASSQDFTGRDYGYTF; cdr3_nt: TGTGCCAGCAGCCAAGACTTTACAGGGAGGGACTATGGCTACACCTTC; v_call: TRBV3-1/TRBV3-2; j_call: TRBJ1-2; d_call: .; clone_size: .
cdr3_aa: CASSYQSGSAANEQFF; cdr3_nt: TGTGCCAGCAGTTACCAAAGCGGGAGTGCCGCCAATGAGCAGTTCTTC; v_call: TRBV6-5; j_call: TRBJ2-1; d_call: TRBD2; clone_size: .
cdr3_aa: CASSPGQAAGNTIYF; cdr3_nt: TGTGCCAGCAGTCCCGGACAGGCCGCTGGAAACACCATATATTTT; v_call: TRBV27; j_call: TRBJ1-3; d_call: TRBD1; clone_size: .
cdr3_aa: CASSIGGGTEAFF; cdr3_nt: TGTGCCAGTAGTATAGGGGGGGGCACTGAAGCTTTCTTT; v_call: TRBV19; j_call: TRBJ1-1; d_call: .; clone_size: .
cdr3_aa: CAWSFGRSRDRGVGANVLTF; cdr3_nt: TGTGCCTGGAGTTTTGGCCGAAGTCGGGACAGGGGGGTTGGGGCCAACGTCCTGACTTTC; v_call: TRBV30; j_call: TRBJ2-6; d_call: TRBD1; clone_size: .
cdr3_aa: CASRGSYLEQYF; cdr3_nt: TGTGCCAGCCGGGGGAGTTATCTCGAGCAGTACTTC; v_call: TRBV27; j_call: TRBJ2-7; d_call: .; clone_size: .
cdr3_aa: CASSTRYTQYF; cdr3_nt: TGTGCCAGTAGTACCCGGTATACGCAGTATTTT; v_call: TRBV19; j_call: TRBJ2-3; d_call: .; clone_size: once
cdr3_aa: CASSSGTVSSYEQYF; cdr3_nt: TGTGCCAGCAGCTCCGGGACAGTAAGCTCCTACGAGCAGTACTTC; v_call: TRBV5-4; j_call: TRBJ2-7; d_call: TRBD1; clone_size: few
cdr3_aa: CASSLARTGGFGYTF; cdr3_nt: TGTGCCAGCAGCTTAGCCCGGACAGGGGGCTTTGGCTACACCTTC; v_call: TRBV11-2; j_call: TRBJ1-2; d_call: TRBD1; clone_size: .
cdr3_aa: CASSYWGGYNEQFF; cdr3_nt: TGTGCCAGCAGTTATTGGGGAGGTTACAATGAGCAGTTCTTC; v_call: TRBV6-2/TRBV6-3; j_call: TRBJ2-1; d_call: .; clone_size: .
cdr3_aa: CASSVVSGENIYF; cdr3_nt: TGTGCCAGCAGCGTAGTTTCCGGGGAGAACATATATTTT; v_call: TRBV9; j_call: TRBJ1-3; d_call: .; clone_size: .
cdr3_aa: CASSTWDTRLQAFF; cdr3_nt: TGTGCCAGCAGCACCTGGGACACTAGGTTACAAGCTTTCTTT; v_call: TRBV5-8; j_call: TRBJ1-1; d_call: .; clone_size: .
cdr3_aa: CATSTGQGYEQYF; cdr3_nt: TGTGCCACCAGCACCGGACAGGGATACGAGCAGTACTTC; v_call: TRBV15; j_call: TRBJ2-7; d_call: TRBD1; clone_size: few
cdr3_aa: CASSLAVRGNTIYF; cdr3_nt: TGTGCCAGCAGCTTGGCAGTTCGCGGAAACACCATATATTTT; v_call: TRBV7-8; j_call: TRBJ1-3; d_call: .; clone_size: .
cdr3_aa: CASSSRGGSTEAFF; cdr3_nt: TGTGCCAGCAGCTCCCGGGGGGGCAGCACTGAAGCTTTCTTT; v_call: TRBV7-3; j_call: TRBJ1-1; d_call: .; clone_size: .
cdr3_aa: CASSTPDRGNNQPQHF; cdr3_nt: TGTGCCAGTAGTACCCCGGACAGGGGGAACAATCAGCCCCAGCATTTT; v_call: TRBV19; j_call: TRBJ1-5; d_call: TRBD1; clone_size: once
cdr3_aa: CASRRPGQSNTGELFF; cdr3_nt: TGTGCCAGCAGGCGCCCGGGACAGTCGAACACCGGGGAGCTGTTTTTT; v_call: TRBV27; j_call: TRBJ2-2; d_call: TRBD1; clone_size: few
cdr3_aa: CATQGSTEAFF; cdr3_nt: TGTGCCACCCAGGGAAGCACTGAAGCTTTCTTT; v_call: TRBV19; j_call: TRBJ1-1; d_call: .; clone_size: few
cdr3_aa: CASLRDRSTYEQYF; cdr3_nt: TGTGCCAGCTTACGGGATAGATCAACCTACGAGCAGTACTTC; v_call: TRBV18; j_call: TRBJ2-7; d_call: .; clone_size: .